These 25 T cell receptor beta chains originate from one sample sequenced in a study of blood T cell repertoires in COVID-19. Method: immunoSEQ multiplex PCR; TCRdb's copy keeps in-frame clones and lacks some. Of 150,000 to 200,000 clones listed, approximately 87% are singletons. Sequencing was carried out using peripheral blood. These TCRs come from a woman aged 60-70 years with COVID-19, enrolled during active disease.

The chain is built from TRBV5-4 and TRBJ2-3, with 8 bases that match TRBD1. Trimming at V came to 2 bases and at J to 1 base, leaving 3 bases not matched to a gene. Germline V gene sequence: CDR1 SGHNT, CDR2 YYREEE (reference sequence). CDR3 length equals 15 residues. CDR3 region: CASSFRQGRTDTQYF. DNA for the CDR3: TGTGCCAGCAGCTTCAGACAGGGGCGCACAGATACGCAGTATTTT. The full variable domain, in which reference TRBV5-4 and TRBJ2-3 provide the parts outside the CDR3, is ETGVTQSPTHLIKTRGQQVTLRCSSQSGHNTVSWYQQALGQGPQFIFQYYREEENGRGNFPPRFSGLQFPNYSSELNVNALELDDSALYLCASSFRQGRTDTQYFGPGTRLTVL.

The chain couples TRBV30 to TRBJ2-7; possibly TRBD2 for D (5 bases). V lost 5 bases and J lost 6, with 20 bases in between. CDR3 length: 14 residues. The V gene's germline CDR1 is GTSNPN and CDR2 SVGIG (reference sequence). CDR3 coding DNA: TGTGCCTGGCGGACCGGACTGGGAAGGTCCGAGCAGTACTTC. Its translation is CAWRTGLGRSEQYF. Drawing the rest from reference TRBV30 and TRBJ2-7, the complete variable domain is SQTIHQWPATLVQPVGSPLSLECTVEGTSNPNLYWYRQAAGRGLQLLFYSVGIGQISSEVPQNLSASRPQDRQFILSSKKLLLSDSGFYLCAWRTGLGRSEQYFGPGTRLTVT.

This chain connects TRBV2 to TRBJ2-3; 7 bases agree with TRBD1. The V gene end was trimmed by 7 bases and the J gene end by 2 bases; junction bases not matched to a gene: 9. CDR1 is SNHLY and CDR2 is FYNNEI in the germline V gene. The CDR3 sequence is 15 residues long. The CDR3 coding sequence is TGTGCCAGCATCCAATTCGGGACAGTCACAGATACGCAGTATTTT. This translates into CASIQFGTVTDTQYF.

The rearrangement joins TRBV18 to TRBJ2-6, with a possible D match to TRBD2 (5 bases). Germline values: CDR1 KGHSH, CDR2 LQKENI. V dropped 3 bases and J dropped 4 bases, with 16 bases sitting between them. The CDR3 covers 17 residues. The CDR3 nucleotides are TGTGCCAGCTCACCTGCGAGGGTTTCTACCGGGGCCAACGTCCTGACTTTC. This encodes CASSPARVSTGANVLTF. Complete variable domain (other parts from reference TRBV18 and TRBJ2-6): NAGVMQNPRHLVRRRGQEARLRCSPMKGHSHVYWYRQLPEEGLKFMVYLQKENIIDESGMPKERFSAEFPKEGPSILRIQQVVRGDSAAYFCASSPARVSTGANVLTFGAGSRLTVL.

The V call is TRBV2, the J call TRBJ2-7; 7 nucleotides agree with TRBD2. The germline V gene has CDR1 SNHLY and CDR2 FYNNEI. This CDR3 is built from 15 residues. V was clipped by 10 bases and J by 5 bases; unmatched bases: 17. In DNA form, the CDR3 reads TGTGCCACCCCTAAGCGGGGACTACGAAGGAACGAGCAGTACTTC. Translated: CATPKRGLRRNEQYF.

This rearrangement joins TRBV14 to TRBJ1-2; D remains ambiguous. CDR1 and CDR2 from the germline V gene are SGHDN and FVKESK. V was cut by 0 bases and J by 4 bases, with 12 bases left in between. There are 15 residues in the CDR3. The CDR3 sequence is CASSQDLQAVYGYTF. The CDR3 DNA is TGTGCCAGCAGCCAAGATTTGCAGGCAGTCTATGGCTACACCTTC.

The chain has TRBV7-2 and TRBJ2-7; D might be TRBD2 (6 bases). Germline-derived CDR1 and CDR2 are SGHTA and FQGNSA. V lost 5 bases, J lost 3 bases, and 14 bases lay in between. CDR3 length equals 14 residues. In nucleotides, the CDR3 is TGTGCCAGCAGCCTCATGCGGGGTTACTACGAGCAGTACTTC. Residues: CASSLMRGYYEQYF. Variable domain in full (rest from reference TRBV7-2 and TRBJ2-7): GAGVSQSPSNKVTEKGKDVELRCDPISGHTALYWYRQSLGQGLEFLIYFQGNSAPDKSGLPSDRFSAERTGGSVSTLTIQRTQQEDSAVYLCASSLMRGYYEQYFGPGTRLTVT.

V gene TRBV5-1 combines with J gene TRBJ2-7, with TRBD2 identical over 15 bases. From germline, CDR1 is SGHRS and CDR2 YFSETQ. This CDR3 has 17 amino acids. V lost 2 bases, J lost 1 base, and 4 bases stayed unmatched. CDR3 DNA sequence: TGCGCCAGCAGCTTCGGACTAGCGGGAGGGCCATCCTACGAGCAGTACTTC. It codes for CASSFGLAGGPSYEQYF. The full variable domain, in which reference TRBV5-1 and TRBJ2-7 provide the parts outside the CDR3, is KAGVTQTPRYLIKTRGQQVTLSCSPISGHRSVSWYQQTPGQGLQFLFEYFSETQRNKGNFPGRFSGRQFSNSRSEMNVSTLELGDSALYLCASSFGLAGGPSYEQYFGPGTRLTVT.

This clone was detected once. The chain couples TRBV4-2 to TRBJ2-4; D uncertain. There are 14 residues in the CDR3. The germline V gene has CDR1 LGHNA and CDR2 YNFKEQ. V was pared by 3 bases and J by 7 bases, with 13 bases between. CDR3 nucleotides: TGTGCCAGCAGCCACCCACTAACAAGGAACATTCAGTACTTC. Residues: CASSHPLTRNIQYF.

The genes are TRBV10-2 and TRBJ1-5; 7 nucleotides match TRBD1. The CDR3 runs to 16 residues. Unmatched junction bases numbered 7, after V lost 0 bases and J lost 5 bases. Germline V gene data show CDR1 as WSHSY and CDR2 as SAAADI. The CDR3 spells CASSESGGGVYQPQHF. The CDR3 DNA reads TGCGCCAGCAGTGAGTCTGGAGGGGGCGTTTATCAGCCCCAGCATTTT.

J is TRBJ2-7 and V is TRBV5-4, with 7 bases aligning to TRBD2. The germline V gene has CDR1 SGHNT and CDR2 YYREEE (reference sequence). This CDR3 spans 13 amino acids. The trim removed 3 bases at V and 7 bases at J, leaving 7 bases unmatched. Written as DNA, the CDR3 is TGTGCCAGCAGCTCCGGGACTACGACTGAGCAGTACTTC. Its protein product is CASSSGTTTEQYF.

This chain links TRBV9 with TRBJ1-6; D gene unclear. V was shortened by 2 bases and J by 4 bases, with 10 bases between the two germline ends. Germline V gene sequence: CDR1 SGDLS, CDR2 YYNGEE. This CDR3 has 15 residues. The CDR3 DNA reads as TGTGCCAGCAGCGTGGGAGCTTCTTATAATTCACCCCTCCACTTT. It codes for CASSVGASYNSPLHF.

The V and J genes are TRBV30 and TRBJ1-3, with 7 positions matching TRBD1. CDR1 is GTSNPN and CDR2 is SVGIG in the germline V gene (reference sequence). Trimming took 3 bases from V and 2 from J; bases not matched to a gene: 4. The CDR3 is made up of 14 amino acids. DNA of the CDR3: TGTGCCTGGAGCCGTACAGGGGCTGGAAACACCATATATTTT. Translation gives CAWSRTGAGNTIYF.

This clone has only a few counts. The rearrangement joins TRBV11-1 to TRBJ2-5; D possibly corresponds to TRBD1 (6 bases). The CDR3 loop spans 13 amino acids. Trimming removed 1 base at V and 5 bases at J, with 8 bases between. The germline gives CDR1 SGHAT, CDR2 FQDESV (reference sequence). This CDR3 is CASSLVRGETQYF. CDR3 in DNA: TGTGCCAGCAGCTTAGTCAGGGGCGAGACCCAGTACTTC.

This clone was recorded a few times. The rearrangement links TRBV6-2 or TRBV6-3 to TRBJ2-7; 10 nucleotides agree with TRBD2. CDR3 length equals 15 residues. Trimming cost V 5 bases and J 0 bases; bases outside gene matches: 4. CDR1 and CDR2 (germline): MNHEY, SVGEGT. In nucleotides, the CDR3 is TGTGCCAGCAGTAAACGGACTAGCGGCTCCTACGAGCAGTACTTC. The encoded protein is CASSKRTSGSYEQYF.

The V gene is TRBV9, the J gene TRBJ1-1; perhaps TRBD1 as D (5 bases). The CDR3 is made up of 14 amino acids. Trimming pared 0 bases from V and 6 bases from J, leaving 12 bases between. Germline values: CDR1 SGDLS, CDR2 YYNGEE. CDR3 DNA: TGTGCCAGCAGCGTAGGTGGGAGGGACGCTGAAGCTTTCTTT. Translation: CASSVGGRDAEAFF.

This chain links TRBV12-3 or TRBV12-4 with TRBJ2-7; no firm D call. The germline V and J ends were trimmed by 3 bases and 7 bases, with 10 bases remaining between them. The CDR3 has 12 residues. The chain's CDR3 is CASSFSGREQYF. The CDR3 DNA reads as TGTGCCAGCAGTTTCTCGGGTAGGGAGCAGTACTTC.

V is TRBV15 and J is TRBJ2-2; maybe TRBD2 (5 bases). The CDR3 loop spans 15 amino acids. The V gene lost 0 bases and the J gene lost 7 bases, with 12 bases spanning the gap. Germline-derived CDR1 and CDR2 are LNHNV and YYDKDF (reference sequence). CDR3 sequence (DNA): TGTGCCACCAGCAGAGATCGGGATATTGGCGGGGAGCTGTTTTTT. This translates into CATSRDRDIGGELFF. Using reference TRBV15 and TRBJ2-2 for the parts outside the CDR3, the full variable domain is DAMVIQNPRYQVTQFGKPVTLSCSQTLNHNVMYWYQQKSSQAPKLLFHYYDKDFNNEADTPDNFQSRRPNTSFCFLDIRSPGLGDTAMYLCATSRDRDIGGELFFGEGSRLTVL.

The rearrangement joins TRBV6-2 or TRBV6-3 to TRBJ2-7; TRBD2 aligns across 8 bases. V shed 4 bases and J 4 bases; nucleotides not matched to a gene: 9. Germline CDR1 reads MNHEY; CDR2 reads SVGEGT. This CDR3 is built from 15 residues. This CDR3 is CASSSVGTSEYEQYF. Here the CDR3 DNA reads TGTGCCAGCAGTTCGGTCGGGACTAGTGAATACGAGCAGTACTTC.

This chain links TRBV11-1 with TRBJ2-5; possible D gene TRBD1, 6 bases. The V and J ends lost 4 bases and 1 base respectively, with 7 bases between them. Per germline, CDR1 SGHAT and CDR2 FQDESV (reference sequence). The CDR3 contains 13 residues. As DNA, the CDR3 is TGTGCCAGCAGCTCCAGGGGCCAAGAGACCCAGTACTTC. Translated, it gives CASSSRGQETQYF.

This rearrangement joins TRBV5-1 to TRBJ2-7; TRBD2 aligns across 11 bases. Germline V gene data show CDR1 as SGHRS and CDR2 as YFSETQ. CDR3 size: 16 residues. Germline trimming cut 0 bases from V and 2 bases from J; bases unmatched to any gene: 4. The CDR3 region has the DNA TGCGCCAGCAGCTTGGAAACTAGCGGGAGCCCCTACGAGCAGTACTTC. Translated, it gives CASSLETSGSPYEQYF.

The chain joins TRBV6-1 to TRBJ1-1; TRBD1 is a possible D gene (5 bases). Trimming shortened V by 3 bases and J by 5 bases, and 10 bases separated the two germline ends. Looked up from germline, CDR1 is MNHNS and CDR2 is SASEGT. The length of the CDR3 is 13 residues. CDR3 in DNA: TGTGCCAGCAGTGAGACAGTAATGACTGAAGCTTTCTTT. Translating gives CASSETVMTEAFF.

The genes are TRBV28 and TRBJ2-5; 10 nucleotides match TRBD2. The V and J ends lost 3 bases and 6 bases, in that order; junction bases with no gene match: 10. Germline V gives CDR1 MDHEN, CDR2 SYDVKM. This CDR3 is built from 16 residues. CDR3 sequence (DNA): TGTGCCAGCAGTTTGCTGAGCGGGAGGGTCGTAAAGACCCAGTACTTC. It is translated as CASSLLSGRVVKTQYF.

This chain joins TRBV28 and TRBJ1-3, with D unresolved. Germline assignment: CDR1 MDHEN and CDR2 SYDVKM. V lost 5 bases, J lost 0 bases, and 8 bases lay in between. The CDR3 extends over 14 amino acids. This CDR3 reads CASSPLLSGNTIYF. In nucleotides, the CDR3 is TGTGCCAGCAGTCCCCTCCTCTCTGGAAACACCATATATTTT.

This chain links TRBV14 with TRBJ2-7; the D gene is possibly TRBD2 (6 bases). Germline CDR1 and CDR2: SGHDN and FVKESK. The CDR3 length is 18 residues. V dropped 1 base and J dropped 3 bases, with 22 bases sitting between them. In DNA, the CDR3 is TGTGCCAGCAGCCAAGGATCCCGACTAGTCCCTTGGGTCTACGAGCAGTACTTC. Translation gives CASSQGSRLVPWVYEQYF.